One TCR beta chain is described in this entry. Assay: immunoSEQ multiplex PCR; the TCRdb copy retains only in-frame clones and omits some. The data show about 450,000 clones, roughly 89% seen once. This entry belongs to a study of Ad26.COV2.S vaccination and SARS-CoV-2 variants. Treatment noted: around 19 received Ad26.COV2.S at low or high dose, single or two shots; about 5 received placebo; per-sample allocation not given. The samples were gathered on day 63 after the first injection of vaccine or placebo. Adults aged 18-55 years in Boston included the donor. The CDR3 contains 15 residues. Trimming cost V 1 base and J 4 bases; bases outside gene matches: 7. Germline assignment: CDR1 GTSNPN and CDR2 SVGIG (reference sequence).

The sequence was collected from a person aged 18 to 65 who received the Ad26.COV2.S COVID-19 vaccine or a placebo. The chain couples TRBV30 to TRBJ2-1, with 7 positions matching TRBD2. This specimen consisted of peripheral blood, obtained in a trial of Ad26.COV2.S vaccine versus placebo. CDR3 protein: CAWSAGSGVYNEQFF. The CDR3 region has the DNA TGTGCCTGGAGTGCCGGAAGCGGGGTATACAATGAGCAGTTCTTC.